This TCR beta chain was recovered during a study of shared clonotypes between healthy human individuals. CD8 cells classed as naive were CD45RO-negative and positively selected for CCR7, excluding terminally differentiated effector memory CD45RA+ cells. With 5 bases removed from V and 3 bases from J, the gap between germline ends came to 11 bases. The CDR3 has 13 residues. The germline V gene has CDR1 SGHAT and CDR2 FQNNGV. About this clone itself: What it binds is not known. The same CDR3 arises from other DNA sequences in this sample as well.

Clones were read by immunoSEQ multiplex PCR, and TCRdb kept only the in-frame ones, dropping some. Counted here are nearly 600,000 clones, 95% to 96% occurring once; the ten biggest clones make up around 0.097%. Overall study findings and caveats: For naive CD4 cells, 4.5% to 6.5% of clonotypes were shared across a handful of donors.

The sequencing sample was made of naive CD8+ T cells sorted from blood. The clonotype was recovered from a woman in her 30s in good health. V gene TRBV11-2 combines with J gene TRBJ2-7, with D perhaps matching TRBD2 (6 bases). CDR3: CASSPGTDYEQYF. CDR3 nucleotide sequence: TGTGCCAGCAGCCCCGGGACTGACTACGAGCAGTACTTC.